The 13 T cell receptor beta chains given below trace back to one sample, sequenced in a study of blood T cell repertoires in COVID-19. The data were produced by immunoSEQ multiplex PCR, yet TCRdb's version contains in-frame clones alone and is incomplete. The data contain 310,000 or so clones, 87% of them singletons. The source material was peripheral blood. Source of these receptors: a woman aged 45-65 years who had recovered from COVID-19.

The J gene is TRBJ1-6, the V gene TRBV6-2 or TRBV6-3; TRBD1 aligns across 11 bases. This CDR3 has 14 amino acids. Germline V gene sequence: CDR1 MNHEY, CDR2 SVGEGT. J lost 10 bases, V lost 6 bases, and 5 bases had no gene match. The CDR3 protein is CASSRTGGPSPLHF. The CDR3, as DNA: TGTGCCAGCAGCCGGACAGGGGGCCCCTCACCCCTCCACTTT.

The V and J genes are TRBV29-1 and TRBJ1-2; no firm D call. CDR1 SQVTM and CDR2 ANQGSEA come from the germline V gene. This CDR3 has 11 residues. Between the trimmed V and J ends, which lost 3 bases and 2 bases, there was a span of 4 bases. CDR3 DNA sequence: TGCAGCGTTGACAGAAACTATGGCTACACCTTC. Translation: CSVDRNYGYTF.

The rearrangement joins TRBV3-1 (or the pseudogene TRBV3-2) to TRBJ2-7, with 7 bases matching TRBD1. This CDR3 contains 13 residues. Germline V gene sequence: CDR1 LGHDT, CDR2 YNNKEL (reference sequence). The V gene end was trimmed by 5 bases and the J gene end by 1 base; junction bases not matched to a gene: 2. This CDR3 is CASSDRVSYEQYF. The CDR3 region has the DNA TGTGCCAGCAGCGACAGGGTTTCCTACGAGCAGTACTTC.

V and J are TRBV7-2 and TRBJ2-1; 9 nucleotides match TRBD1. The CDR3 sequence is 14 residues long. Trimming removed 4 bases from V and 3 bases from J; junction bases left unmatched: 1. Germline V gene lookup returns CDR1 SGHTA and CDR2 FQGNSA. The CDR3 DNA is TGTGCCAGCAGCTCGACAGGGGGCTACAATGAGCAGTTCTTC. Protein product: CASSSTGGYNEQFF.

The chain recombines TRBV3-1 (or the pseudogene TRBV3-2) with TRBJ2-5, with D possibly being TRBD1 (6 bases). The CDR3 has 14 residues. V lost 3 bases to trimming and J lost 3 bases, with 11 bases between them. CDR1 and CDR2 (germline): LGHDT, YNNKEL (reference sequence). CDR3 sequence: CASSHLRTEETQYF. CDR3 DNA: TGTGCCAGCAGCCACCTCCGGACAGAAGAGACCCAGTACTTC.

CDR3 sequence: CASSWDLNTEAFF. As DNA, the CDR3 is TGCGCCAGCAGCTGGGACTTGAACACTGAAGCTTTCTTT. The chain combines TRBV5-1 with TRBJ1-1, with a possible D match to TRBD1 (5 bases). This CDR3 spans 13 amino acids. The V end was cut by 3 bases, the J end by 0 bases, with 6 bases between. Looked up from germline, CDR1 is SGHRS and CDR2 is YFSETQ.

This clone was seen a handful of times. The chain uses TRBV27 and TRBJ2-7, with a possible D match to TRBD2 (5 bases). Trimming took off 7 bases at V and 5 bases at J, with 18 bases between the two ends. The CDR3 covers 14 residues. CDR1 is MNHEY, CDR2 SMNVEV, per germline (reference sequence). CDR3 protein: CASKPRTRADEQYF. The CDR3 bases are TGTGCCAGCAAACCAAGGACCAGAGCGGACGAGCAGTACTTC.

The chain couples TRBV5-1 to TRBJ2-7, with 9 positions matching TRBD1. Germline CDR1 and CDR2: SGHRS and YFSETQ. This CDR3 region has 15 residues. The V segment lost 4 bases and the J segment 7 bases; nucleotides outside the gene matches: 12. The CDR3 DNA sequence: TGCGCCAGCAGCCTCCTTACAGGGGGCCTTAGGGAGCAGTACTTC. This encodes CASSLLTGGLREQYF.

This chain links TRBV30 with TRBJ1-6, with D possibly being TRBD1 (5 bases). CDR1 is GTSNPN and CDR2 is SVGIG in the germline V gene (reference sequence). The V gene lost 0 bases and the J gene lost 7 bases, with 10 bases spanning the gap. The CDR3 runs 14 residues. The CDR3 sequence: CAWSVKGSNSPLHF. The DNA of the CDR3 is TGTGCCTGGAGTGTAAAGGGGTCAAATTCACCCCTCCACTTT.

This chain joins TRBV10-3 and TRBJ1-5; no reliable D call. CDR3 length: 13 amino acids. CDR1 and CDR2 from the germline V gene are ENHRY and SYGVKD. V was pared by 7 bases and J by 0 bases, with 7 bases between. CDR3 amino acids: CAITRDSNQPQHF. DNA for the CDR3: TGTGCCATCACGAGGGATAGCAATCAGCCCCAGCATTTT.

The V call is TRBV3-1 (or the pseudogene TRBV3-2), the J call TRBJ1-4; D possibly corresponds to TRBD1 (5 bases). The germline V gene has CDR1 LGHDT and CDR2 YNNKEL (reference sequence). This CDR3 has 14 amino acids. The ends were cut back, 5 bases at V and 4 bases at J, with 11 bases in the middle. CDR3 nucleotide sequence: TGTGCCAGCAGCTACGGGACTTTTAATGAAAAACTGTTTTTT. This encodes CASSYGTFNEKLFF.

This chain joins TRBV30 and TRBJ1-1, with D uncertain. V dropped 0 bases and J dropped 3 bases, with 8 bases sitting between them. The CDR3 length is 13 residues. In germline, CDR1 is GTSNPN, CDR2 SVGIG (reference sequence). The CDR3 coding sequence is TGTGCCTGGAGTGTACGATCGGACACTGAAGCTTTCTTT. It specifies CAWSVRSDTEAFF.

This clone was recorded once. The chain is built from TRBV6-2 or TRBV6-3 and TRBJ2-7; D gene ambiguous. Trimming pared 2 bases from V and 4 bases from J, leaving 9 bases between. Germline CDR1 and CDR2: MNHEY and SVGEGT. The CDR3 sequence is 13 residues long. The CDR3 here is CASSYVTWYEQYF. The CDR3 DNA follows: TGTGCCAGCAGTTACGTCACTTGGTACGAGCAGTACTTC.